The entry that follows covers one T cell receptor beta chain sequence. Its antigen is still unknown. Per-base qualities were not stored, and no clone one base away is much larger. The source of the sample is a study of CD8 T cells in ankylosing spondylitis (dated by TCRdb to 2016 to 2017). General notes on the study: The study set out to find disease-linked TCR variants by profiling T cell receptor beta repertoires in ankylosing spondylitis patients and healthy donors. The full study cohort was made up of under 30 ankylosing spondylitis patients and 108 healthy donors. Peripheral blood was sampled, and synovial fluid was additionally collected from ankylosing spondylitis patients. Summary of the overall study and its limitations: The disease-linked clones were reported to be significantly enriched in matched synovial fluid samples from ankylosing spondylitis patients. A CD8+ phenotype was shown by the disease-linked clones, which were found at relatively low frequencies in peripheral blood. Some TCR beta motif variants had previously been reported in synovial fluid and blood of reactive arthritis patients, which suggested common disease-initiation mechanisms. Blood from ankylosing spondylitis patients appeared to be characterized by a TCR beta motif made up of several highly homologous amino acid variants.

V gives up 1 base and J gives up 4 bases, and the segment between their germline ends measures 17 bases. The CDR3 covers 17 residues, taking in both the cysteine and the phenylalanine. Only CDR3 DNA is held: 51 bases, read in frame from base 1. The germline V gene sets CDR1 to SGHNT and CDR2 to YENEEA. Sequenced on an Illumina HiSeq 2500. Quantitative 5'-RACE with molecular barcodes was the method used to prepare the TCR beta libraries. The published analysis was carried out like this. A new computational method, built on a probabilistic model of VDJ rearrangement, was used to identify disease-linked TCR variants. Through fastp at Q25 and MiXCR, TCRdb rebuilt clones from the public reads, retaining in-frame beta chains. A single entry per CDR3 protein holds the most common genes and DNA from its merged rows. TCRdb, not the authors, supplied the V and J calls. For this sample the table gives roughly 150,000 distinct CDR3 sequences, of which about 32% were detected only once. The ten largest clones take up approximately 6% of the sample.

Synovial fluid samples were matched to blood samples from the same ankylosing spondylitis patients. Recombination connected TRBV11-3 to TRBJ2-1, with no confident D gene call. This receptor was obtained from a male donor with ankylosing spondylitis. Material for sequencing was synovial fluid, either unsorted or a sorted T cell fraction (not recorded which). The CDR3 reads CASSLARPSPEYNEQFF. The bases read TGTGCCAGCAGCTTAGCTAGACCGTCCCCTGAATACAATGAGCAGTTCTTC.